Each of the 5 T cell receptor beta chains below was sequenced from the same sample in a study of T cells in tuberculosis. The protocol was immunoSEQ multiplex PCR, while the TCRdb copy is restricted to in-frame clones and leaves out a portion. The table lists 30,000 to 35,000 clones, roughly 90% of them singletons. Sample: PBMCs. These receptors originate from a donor between 10 and 35 years old with latent tuberculosis or without tuberculosis infection.

The chain combines TRBV25-1 with TRBJ1-4; D perhaps matches TRBD1 (6 bases). Germline CDR1 is MGHDK and CDR2 is SYGVNS. The CDR3 has 16 residues. V lost 5 bases to trimming and J lost 8 bases, with 21 bases between them. CDR3 amino acids: CASSLGPLLTGEKLFF. The CDR3 nucleotides read TGTGCCAGCAGTTTAGGGCCCTTGTTGACAGGAGAAAAACTGTTTTTT.

The V and J genes are TRBV5-1 and TRBJ2-5; D unresolved. The CDR3 is 14 amino acids. CDR1 is SGHRS, CDR2 YFSETQ, per germline. The ends were cut back, 4 bases at V and 1 base at J, with 11 bases in the middle. The CDR3 nucleotides read TGCGCCAGCAGCCCCGGAGCCGGCCAAGAGACCCAGTACTTC. It is translated as CASSPGAGQETQYF.

This rearrangement joins TRBV5-1 to TRBJ2-7, with a tentative D call TRBD2 (5 bases). In germline, CDR1 is SGHRS, CDR2 YFSETQ. Between the trimmed V and J ends, which lost 2 bases and 0 bases, there was a span of 12 bases. The CDR3 has 15 amino acids. Here the CDR3 reads CASSFENGDSYEQYF. The CDR3 nucleotides read TGCGCCAGCAGCTTTGAGAACGGGGACTCCTACGAGCAGTACTTC.

This clone was seen only once. The V and J genes are TRBV11-2 and TRBJ1-1, with D hard to call. CDR3 length equals 15 residues. V gave up 1 base and J gave up 0 bases, with 9 bases separating them. Per the germline V gene, CDR1 is SGHAT and CDR2 is FQNNGV. The CDR3 nucleotides read TGTGCCAGCAGCTTAGCTGGCAACCTGAACACTGAAGCTTTCTTT. Amino acids: CASSLAGNLNTEAFF.

This clone turned up a few times. The V call is TRBV10-3, the J call TRBJ2-2; 8 positions agree with TRBD1. The CDR3 is 15 amino acids. Germline assignment: CDR1 ENHRY and CDR2 SYGVKD. V shed 2 bases, J shed 2 bases, and the junction held 1 base outside the gene matches. This CDR3 reads CAISEDRGNTGELFF. DNA for the CDR3: TGTGCCATCAGTGAGGACAGGGGCAACACCGGGGAGCTGTTTTTT.